This section outlines one T cell receptor beta chain sequence together with its context. Its specificity is unknown. The Oncomine TCR Beta short-read assay was applied to DNA of cultured CD4+ T cells. One entry per CDR3 protein, called by TCRdb with MiXCR from the PCR reads. This table has about 12,000 distinct CDR3 sequences, roughly 52% appearing once. Germline values: CDR1 MNHNS, CDR2 SASEGT. The ends lost 5 bases at V and 3 bases at J; junction bases unmatched: 8. The CDR3 is made up of 15 amino acids. The source of the sample is a study of vaccination and CD4 T cells after COVID-19. Treatment in this sample: approximately nine-day PBMC culture with coronavirus spike peptide pools or control peptides (ViraFEST assay).

The sequencing sample was made of CD4+ T cells from blood, cultured in vitro. This receptor was identified in a human donor who had recovered from COVID-19. The rearrangement joins TRBV6-1 to TRBJ2-7; the match to TRBD1 covers 9 bases. The CDR3: CASSTGQGVRYEQYF. CDR3 in DNA: TGTGCCAGCAGTACGGGACAGGGAGTTCGCTACGAGCAGTACTTC.